The rows below give T cell receptor beta chains drawn from one sample of a study of blood T cells in healthy people across ages. TCRdb recomputed calls from the 5' RACE reads with MiXCR, one row per CDR3 protein. The repertoire holds 1.5 million to 2 million distinct CDR3 sequences, with around 48% as singletons. The sequenced sample was blood. The receptor set was obtained from a woman in her forties in good health. CDR3s include the opening cysteine and the closing phenylalanine or tryptophan. A D gene is named only where the DNA matches it firmly. For some rows the clone size is stated as once, few or many, or as a class when expanded; others skip it.

j_call: TRBJ2-1
d_call: TRBD2
v_call: TRBV24-1
clone_size: NA
cdr3_nt: TGTGCCACCAGTGACAGACTAGCGAGCTCCTACAATGAGCAGTTCTTC
cdr3_aa: CATSDRLASSYNEQFF

j_call: TRBJ2-3
d_call: NA
v_call: TRBV6-2/TRBV6-3
clone_size: NA
cdr3_nt: TGTGCCAACAGCTTCCCCGCTCGAGCAGGGAGCACAGATACGCAGTATTTT
cdr3_aa: CANSFPARAGSTDTQYF

j_call: TRBJ1-1
d_call: NA
v_call: TRBV20-1
clone_size: NA
cdr3_nt: TGCAGTGCCCCAGGAGACAGGAACACTGAAGCTTTCTTT
cdr3_aa: CSAPGDRNTEAFF

j_call: TRBJ2-1
d_call: NA
v_call: TRBV6-1
clone_size: NA
cdr3_nt: TGTGCCAGCAGTCCCCGTTCGATTGGCGCCTACAATGAGCAGTTCTTC
cdr3_aa: CASSPRSIGAYNEQFF

j_call: TRBJ2-7
d_call: NA
v_call: TRBV4-1
clone_size: NA
cdr3_nt: TGCGCCAGCAGCCAACCAATTGGGAGGTGGACAGGGAGGGACGAGCAGTACTTC
cdr3_aa: CASSQPIGRWTGRDEQYF

j_call: TRBJ2-4
d_call: NA
v_call: TRBV21-1
clone_size: NA
cdr3_nt: TGTGCCAGCAGCAAAGGGAGACAGGCCCAACTAGCCAAAAACATTCAGTACTTC
cdr3_aa: CASSKGRQAQLAKNIQYF

j_call: TRBJ1-1
d_call: NA
v_call: TRBV6-5
clone_size: NA
cdr3_nt: TGTGCCAGCCGGACTGGGGGTCTGTCTGAAGCTTTCTTT
cdr3_aa: CASRTGGLSEAFF

j_call: TRBJ1-4
d_call: NA
v_call: TRBV7-8
clone_size: NA
cdr3_nt: TGTGCCAGCAGCGCTCGCTTCGTAGGTGAAGAACTGTTTTTT
cdr3_aa: CASSARFVGEELFF

j_call: TRBJ1-2
d_call: NA
v_call: TRBV20-1
clone_size: NA
cdr3_nt: TGCAGTGCTAGTTTGGACAGCGACTACACCTTC
cdr3_aa: CSASLDSDYTF

j_call: TRBJ1-2
d_call: TRBD1
v_call: TRBV12-3/TRBV12-4
clone_size: NA
cdr3_nt: TGTGCCAGCAGTCTTAATTACAGGGGTTGGGGCTACACCTTC
cdr3_aa: CASSLNYRGWGYTF

j_call: TRBJ2-5
d_call: TRBD2
v_call: TRBV7-2
clone_size: few
cdr3_nt: TGTGCCAGCAGTATAGGACCGGCGGGGGGGCTTGGGACCCAGTACTTC
cdr3_aa: CASSIGPAGGLGTQYF

j_call: TRBJ1-1
d_call: NA
v_call: TRBV6-5
clone_size: NA
cdr3_nt: TGTGCCAGCAAAGGTTTTCAGAACACTGAAGCTTTCTTT
cdr3_aa: CASKGFQNTEAFF

j_call: TRBJ2-3
d_call: NA
v_call: TRBV4-1
clone_size: NA
cdr3_nt: TGCGCCAGCAGCCAGGGACCCAGCCAGGGTACGCAGTATTTT
cdr3_aa: CASSQGPSQGTQYF

j_call: TRBJ2-3
d_call: TRBD1
v_call: TRBV6-5
clone_size: NA
cdr3_nt: TGTACCAGCAGGTATAACAGGGGAACAGATACGCAGTATTTT
cdr3_aa: CTSRYNRGTDTQYF

j_call: TRBJ1-4
d_call: NA
v_call: TRBV7-2
clone_size: NA
cdr3_nt: TGTGCCAGCAGCCAGATCCGGGGGACTAATGAAAAACTGTTTTTT
cdr3_aa: CASSQIRGTNEKLFF

j_call: TRBJ2-7
d_call: TRBD1
v_call: TRBV15
clone_size: few
cdr3_nt: TGTGCCACCAGCGAACTGGCCAATTTATTGGCAGGGGGATTCTACGAGCAGTACTTC
cdr3_aa: CATSELANLLAGGFYEQYF

j_call: TRBJ2-1
d_call: NA
v_call: TRBV20-1
clone_size: NA
cdr3_nt: TGCAGTGCTAGTCGCGGGGGCGATGAGCAGTTCTTC
cdr3_aa: CSASRGGDEQFF

j_call: TRBJ2-3
d_call: TRBD2
v_call: TRBV5-1
clone_size: NA
cdr3_nt: TGCGCCAGCAGCTTGGGACTAGCGGGGGTACCCTCTAGCACAGATACGCAGTATTTT
cdr3_aa: CASSLGLAGVPSSTDTQYF

j_call: TRBJ2-3
d_call: TRBD1
v_call: TRBV7-9
clone_size: NA
cdr3_nt: TGTGCCAGCAGCCTGACAGGGGAAGATACGCAGTATTTT
cdr3_aa: CASSLTGEDTQYF

j_call: TRBJ2-3
d_call: NA
v_call: TRBV5-1
clone_size: NA
cdr3_nt: TGCGCCAGCACGGGACTGGAAACAGATACGCAGTATTTT
cdr3_aa: CASTGLETDTQYF

j_call: TRBJ2-5
d_call: NA
v_call: TRBV28
clone_size: few
cdr3_nt: TGTGCCAGCAGTCTCCATTCGGGAATCGGGCAAGAGACCCAGTACTTC
cdr3_aa: CASSLHSGIGQETQYF

j_call: TRBJ1-6
d_call: TRBD1
v_call: TRBV2
clone_size: NA
cdr3_nt: TGTGCCAGCAGTGACCTGGGACAGGGGTATTCACCCCTCCACTTT
cdr3_aa: CASSDLGQGYSPLHF

j_call: TRBJ2-1
d_call: NA
v_call: TRBV5-1
clone_size: NA
cdr3_nt: TGCGCCAGCAGCTTGTGGGGGGACTCCTCCTACAATGAGCAGTTCTTC
cdr3_aa: CASSLWGDSSYNEQFF

j_call: TRBJ2-1
d_call: NA
v_call: TRBV5-1
clone_size: few
cdr3_nt: TGCGCCAGCGCCAAGGCTCAGGGGTGGAACGGTGAGCAGTTCTTC
cdr3_aa: CASAKAQGWNGEQFF

j_call: TRBJ2-3
d_call: TRBD1
v_call: TRBV28
clone_size: NA
cdr3_nt: TGTGCCAGCAGGACCACAGGGGGGCCAGATACGCAGTATTTT
cdr3_aa: CASRTTGGPDTQYF

j_call: TRBJ2-6
d_call: TRBD1
v_call: TRBV7-9
clone_size: NA
cdr3_nt: TGTGCCAGCAGCTTACAGGGGGCCGTTGGGGCCAACGTCCTGACTTTC
cdr3_aa: CASSLQGAVGANVLTF

j_call: TRBJ2-7
d_call: NA
v_call: TRBV20-1
clone_size: NA
cdr3_nt: TGCAGTGCTAGAGTCGGGGGGCTGTACGAGCAGTACTTC
cdr3_aa: CSARVGGLYEQYF

j_call: TRBJ2-3
d_call: NA
v_call: TRBV7-6
clone_size: NA
cdr3_nt: TGTGCCAGCAGCTTAAAGGGGTTTGGGGGGAGCACAGATACGCAGTATTTT
cdr3_aa: CASSLKGFGGSTDTQYF

j_call: TRBJ2-3
d_call: NA
v_call: TRBV6-1
clone_size: NA
cdr3_nt: TGTGCCAGCAGGGGCACCCTGTACGCAGATACGCAGTATTTT
cdr3_aa: CASRGTLYADTQYF

j_call: TRBJ2-3
d_call: TRBD2
v_call: TRBV20-1
clone_size: few
cdr3_nt: TGCAGTGCCCGGGGGGGCTCAAATACGCAGTATTTT
cdr3_aa: CSARGGSNTQYF

j_call: TRBJ1-1
d_call: NA
v_call: TRBV24-1
clone_size: NA
cdr3_nt: TGTGCCACCAGTGACCCACGAGTGAACACTGAAGCTTTCTTT
cdr3_aa: CATSDPRVNTEAFF

j_call: TRBJ2-1
d_call: NA
v_call: TRBV6-2/TRBV6-3
clone_size: NA
cdr3_nt: TGTGCCAGCAGAAGGGACTCCACAAATGAGCAGTTCTTC
cdr3_aa: CASRRDSTNEQFF

j_call: TRBJ2-1
d_call: TRBD1
v_call: TRBV6-5
clone_size: few
cdr3_nt: TGTGCCAGCAGTCATGACAGGGGGCGCCTGAATGAGCAGTTCTTC
cdr3_aa: CASSHDRGRLNEQFF

j_call: TRBJ2-5
d_call: TRBD2
v_call: TRBV6-1
clone_size: once
cdr3_nt: TGTGCCAGCAGGGCCAATCCGGGGGGGGCCCCGTACTTC
cdr3_aa: CASRANPGGAPYF

j_call: TRBJ2-7
d_call: NA
v_call: TRBV14
clone_size: few
cdr3_nt: TGTGCCAGCAGCCTGGAGTTATGGGGAAGCGAGCAGTACTTC
cdr3_aa: CASSLELWGSEQYF

j_call: TRBJ1-6
d_call: TRBD1
v_call: TRBV6-6
clone_size: NA
cdr3_nt: TGTGCCAGCAGTCTCGGGGGACAGGGCGCACCCCTCCACTTT
cdr3_aa: CASSLGGQGAPLHF

j_call: TRBJ1-2
d_call: NA
v_call: TRBV7-9
clone_size: few
cdr3_nt: TGTGCCAGCAGCCTTACCACTTATCGATATCTTGGCTACACCTTC
cdr3_aa: CASSLTTYRYLGYTF

j_call: TRBJ2-3
d_call: NA
v_call: TRBV29-1
clone_size: many
cdr3_nt: TGCAGCGTCCCGGGATCACCAGATACGCAGTATTTT
cdr3_aa: CSVPGSPDTQYF

j_call: TRBJ2-5
d_call: NA
v_call: TRBV7-2
clone_size: few
cdr3_nt: TGTGCCAGCAGCCCCCCAACATCAGAGACCCAGTACTTC
cdr3_aa: CASSPPTSETQYF

j_call: TRBJ2-1
d_call: NA
v_call: TRBV7-2
clone_size: few
cdr3_nt: TGTGCCAGCAGCTTGGCTGGGCGCGTGCAGTTCTTC
cdr3_aa: CASSLAGRVQFF